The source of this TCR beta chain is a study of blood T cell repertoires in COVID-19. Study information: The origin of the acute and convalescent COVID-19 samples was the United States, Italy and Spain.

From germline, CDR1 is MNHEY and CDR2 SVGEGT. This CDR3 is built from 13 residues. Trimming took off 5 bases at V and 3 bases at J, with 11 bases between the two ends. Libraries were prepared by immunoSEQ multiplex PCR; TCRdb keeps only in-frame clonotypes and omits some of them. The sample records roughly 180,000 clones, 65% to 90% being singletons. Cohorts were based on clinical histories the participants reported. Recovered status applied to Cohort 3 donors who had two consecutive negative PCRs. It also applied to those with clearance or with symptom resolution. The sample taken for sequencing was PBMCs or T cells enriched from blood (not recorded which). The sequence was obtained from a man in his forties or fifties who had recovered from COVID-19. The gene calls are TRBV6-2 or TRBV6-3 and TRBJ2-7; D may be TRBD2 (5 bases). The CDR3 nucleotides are TGTGCCAGCAGTGCCTTAGGAGGCTACGAGCAGTACTTC. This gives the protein CASSALGGYEQYF.